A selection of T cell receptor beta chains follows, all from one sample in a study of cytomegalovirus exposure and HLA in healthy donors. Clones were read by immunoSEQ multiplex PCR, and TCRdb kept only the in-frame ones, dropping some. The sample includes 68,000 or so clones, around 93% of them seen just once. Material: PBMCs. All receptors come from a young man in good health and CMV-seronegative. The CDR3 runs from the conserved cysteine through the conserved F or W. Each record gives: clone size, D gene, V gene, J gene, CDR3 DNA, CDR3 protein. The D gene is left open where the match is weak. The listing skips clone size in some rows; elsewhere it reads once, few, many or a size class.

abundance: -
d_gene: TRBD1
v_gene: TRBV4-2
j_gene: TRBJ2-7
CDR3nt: TGTGCCAGCAGCCAAGGCGCCGGGACAGGGAGTCACGAGCAGTACTTC
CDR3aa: CASSQGAGTGSHEQYF

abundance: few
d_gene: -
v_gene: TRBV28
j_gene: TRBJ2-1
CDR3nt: TGTGCCAGCAGTTCTGGACACCCGGGGCAGTTCTTC
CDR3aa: CASSSGHPGQFF

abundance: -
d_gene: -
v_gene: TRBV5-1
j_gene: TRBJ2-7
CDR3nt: TGCGCCAGCAGCTCCCTTAGGGGATCGTACGAGCAGTACTTC
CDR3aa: CASSSLRGSYEQYF

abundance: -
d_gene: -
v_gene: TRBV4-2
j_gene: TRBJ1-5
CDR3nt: TGTGCCAGCAGCCAGGAGATATCCAATCAGCCCCAGCATTTT
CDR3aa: CASSQEISNQPQHF

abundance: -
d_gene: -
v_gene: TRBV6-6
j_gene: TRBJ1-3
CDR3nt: TGTGCCAGCAGTAGGCCCGCAGGGGTCTCTGGAAACACCATATATTTT
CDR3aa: CASSRPAGVSGNTIYF

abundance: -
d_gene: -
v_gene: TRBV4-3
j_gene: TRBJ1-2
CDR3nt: TGCGCCAGCAGCCAAGAAAGTCAGGGCCACTATGGCTACACCTTC
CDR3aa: CASSQESQGHYGYTF

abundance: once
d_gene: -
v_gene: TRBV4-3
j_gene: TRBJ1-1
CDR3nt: TGCGCCAGCAGCCCCCACAGGGTCATGAACACTGAAGCTTTCTTT
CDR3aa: CASSPHRVMNTEAFF

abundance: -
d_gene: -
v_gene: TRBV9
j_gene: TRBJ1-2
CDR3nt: TGTGCCAGCAGCATTGGGAGTATTGGGGACTATGGCTACACCTTC
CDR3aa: CASSIGSIGDYGYTF

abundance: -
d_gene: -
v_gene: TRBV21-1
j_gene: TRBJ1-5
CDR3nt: TGTGCCAGCATCCTAGAACCCAATAATCAGCCCCAGCATTTT
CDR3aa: CASILEPNNQPQHF

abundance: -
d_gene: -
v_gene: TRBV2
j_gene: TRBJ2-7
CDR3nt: TGTGCCAGCATCGGAGCGGTCTACGAGCAGTACTTC
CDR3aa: CASIGAVYEQYF

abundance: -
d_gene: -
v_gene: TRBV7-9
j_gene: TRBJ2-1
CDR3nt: TGTGCCAGCAGCTTTCAATCTATGTTGGAGCAGTTCTTC
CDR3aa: CASSFQSMLEQFF

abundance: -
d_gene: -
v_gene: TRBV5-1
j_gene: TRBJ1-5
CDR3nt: TGCGCCAGCAGCTTGGAGGGGAAGGCCCAGCATTTT
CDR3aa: CASSLEGKAQHF

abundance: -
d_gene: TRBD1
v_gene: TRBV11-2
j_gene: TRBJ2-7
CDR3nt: TGTGCCAGCAGCTCGGCCAGGGGGCCCTTCTACGAGCAGTACTTC
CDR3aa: CASSSARGPFYEQYF

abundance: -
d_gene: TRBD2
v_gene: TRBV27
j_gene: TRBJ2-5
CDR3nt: TGTGCCAGCAGTTTAGGTGGGAGGGCCTGGGAGACCCAGTACTTC
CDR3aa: CASSLGGRAWETQYF

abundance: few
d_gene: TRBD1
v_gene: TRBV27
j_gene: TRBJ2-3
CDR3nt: TGTGCCAGCAGTTTATCGACCGGACAGGGTCCCGCAGATACGCAGTATTTT
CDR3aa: CASSLSTGQGPADTQYF

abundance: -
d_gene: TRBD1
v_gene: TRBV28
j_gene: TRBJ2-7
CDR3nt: TGTGCCAGCACCCCAATCGCCGACAGGGTCCACGAGCAGTACTTC
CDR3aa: CASTPIADRVHEQYF

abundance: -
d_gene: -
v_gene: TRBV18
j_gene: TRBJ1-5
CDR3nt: TGTGCCAGCTCACCACAGCGCGGGGACCAGCCCCAGCATTTT
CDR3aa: CASSPQRGDQPQHF

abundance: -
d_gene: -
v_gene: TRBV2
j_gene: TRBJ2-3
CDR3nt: TGTGCCAGCAGACGGGAGTCCAGCACAGATACGCAGTATTTT
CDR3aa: CASRRESSTDTQYF

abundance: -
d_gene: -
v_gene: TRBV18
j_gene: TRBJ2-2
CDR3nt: TGTGCCAGCTCACCAAGGGGGACCGGGGAGCTGTTTTTT
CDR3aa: CASSPRGTGELFF

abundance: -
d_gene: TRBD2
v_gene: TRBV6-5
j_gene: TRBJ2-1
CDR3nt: TGTGCCAGCAGTTACCAGGCGGGAGCGGGGTACAATGAGCAGTTCTTC
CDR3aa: CASSYQAGAGYNEQFF

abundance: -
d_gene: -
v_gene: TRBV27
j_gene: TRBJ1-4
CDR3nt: TGTGCCAGCAGGAAGAACAGCAATGAAGAAAAACTGTTTTTT
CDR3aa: CASRKNSNEEKLFF

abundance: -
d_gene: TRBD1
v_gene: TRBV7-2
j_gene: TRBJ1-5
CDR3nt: TGTGCCAGCAGCCTGACAGGGCCTAACCCTAAGCAGCCCCAGCATTTT
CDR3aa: CASSLTGPNPKQPQHF

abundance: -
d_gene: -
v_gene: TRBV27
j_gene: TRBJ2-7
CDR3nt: TGTGCCAGCAGTCTGACAGGTGATACCTACGAGCAGTACTTC
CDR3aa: CASSLTGDTYEQYF

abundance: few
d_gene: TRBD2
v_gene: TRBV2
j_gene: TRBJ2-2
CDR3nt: TGTGCCAGGGATAAGCGGGAGGGCCTGGACGGGGAGCTGTTTTTT
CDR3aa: CARDKREGLDGELFF

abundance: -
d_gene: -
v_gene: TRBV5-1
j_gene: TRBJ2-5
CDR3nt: TGCGCCAGCAGCTTGGGTCGGGAGTCGGAGACCCAGTACTTC
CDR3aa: CASSLGRESETQYF

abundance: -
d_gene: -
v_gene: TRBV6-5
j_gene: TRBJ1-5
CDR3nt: TGTGCCAGCAGTTCGGATCCCCCAGGGCCCCAGCATTTT
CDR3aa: CASSSDPPGPQHF

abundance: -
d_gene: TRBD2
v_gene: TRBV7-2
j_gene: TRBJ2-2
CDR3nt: TGTGCCAGCAGCCCCAAAAGCGGGAGTAGAACCGGGGAGCTGTTTTTT
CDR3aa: CASSPKSGSRTGELFF

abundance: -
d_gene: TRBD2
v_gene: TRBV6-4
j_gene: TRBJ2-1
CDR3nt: TGTGCCAGCAGTGAAACGGTGGGACTAGTTAGCAATGAGCAGTTCTTC
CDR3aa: CASSETVGLVSNEQFF

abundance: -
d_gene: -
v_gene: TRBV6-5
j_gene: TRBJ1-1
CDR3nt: TGTGCCAGCAGTTCGTGGACACGGGGAGGCACTGAAGCTTTCTTT
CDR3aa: CASSSWTRGGTEAFF

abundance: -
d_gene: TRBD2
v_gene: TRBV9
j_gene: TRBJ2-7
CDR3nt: TGTGCCAGCAGCGTAGCTCCGGCGGGAGGAGCCTACGAGCAGTACTTC
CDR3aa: CASSVAPAGGAYEQYF

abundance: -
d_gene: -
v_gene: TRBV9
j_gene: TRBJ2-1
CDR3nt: TGTGCCAGCAGCGTAGAGACAGAGCAGTTCTTC
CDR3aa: CASSVETEQFF

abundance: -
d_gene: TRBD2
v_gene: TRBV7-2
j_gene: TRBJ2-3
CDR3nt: TGTGCCAGCAGCCTAAGACCGGGACTAGCGGGAGTAAATACGCAGTATTTT
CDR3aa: CASSLRPGLAGVNTQYF

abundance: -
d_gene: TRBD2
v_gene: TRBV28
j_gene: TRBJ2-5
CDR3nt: TGTGCCAGCAGTTTGACTAGCGGGACGTTGGAGACCCAGTACTTC
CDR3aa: CASSLTSGTLETQYF

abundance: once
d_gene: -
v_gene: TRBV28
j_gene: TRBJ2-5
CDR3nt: TGTGCCAGCAGTTCATTCGTAGCGTCAGGAGAGACCCAGTACTTC
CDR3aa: CASSSFVASGETQYF

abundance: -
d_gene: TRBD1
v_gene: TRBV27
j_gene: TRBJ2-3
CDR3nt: TGTGCCAGCAGTTTTTGGGGACAGGGCGGCACAGATACGCAGTATTTT
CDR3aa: CASSFWGQGGTDTQYF

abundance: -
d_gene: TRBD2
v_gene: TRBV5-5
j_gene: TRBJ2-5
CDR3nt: TGTGCCAGCAGCCGGGGAGGGCCGGAAGAGACCCAGTACTTC
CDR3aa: CASSRGGPEETQYF

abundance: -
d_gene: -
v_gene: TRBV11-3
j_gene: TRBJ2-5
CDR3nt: TGTGCCAGCAGTACAGGGTTTCAAGAGACCCAGTACTTC
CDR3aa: CASSTGFQETQYF

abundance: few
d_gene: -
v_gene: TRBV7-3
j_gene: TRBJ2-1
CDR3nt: TGTGCCAGCAGCTTAGCGGGGAGCTCCTACAATGAGCAGTTCTTC
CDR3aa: CASSLAGSSYNEQFF

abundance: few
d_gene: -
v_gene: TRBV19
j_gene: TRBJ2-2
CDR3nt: TGTGCCAGTAGTACGGGAGACGCCGGGGAGCTGTTTTTT
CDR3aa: CASSTGDAGELFF

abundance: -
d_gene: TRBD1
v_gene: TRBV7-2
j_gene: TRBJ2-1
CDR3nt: TGTGCCAGCAGCTTAGTGCGGCAGGGGGCTGAGCAGTTCTTC
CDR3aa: CASSLVRQGAEQFF

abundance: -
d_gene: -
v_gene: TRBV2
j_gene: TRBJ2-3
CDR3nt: TGTGCCAGCAGTGAACCGAGGACAGACTTCACAGATACGCAGTATTTT
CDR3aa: CASSEPRTDFTDTQYF

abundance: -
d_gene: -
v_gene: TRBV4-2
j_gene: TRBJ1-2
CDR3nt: TGTGCCAGCAGCCAAGAGGAGTCTTGGACTAACTATGGCTACACCTTC
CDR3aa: CASSQEESWTNYGYTF

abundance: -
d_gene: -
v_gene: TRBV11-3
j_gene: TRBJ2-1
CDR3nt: TGTGCCAGCAGCTTAGGCTGGCTAGCGACGGGGAATGAGCAGTTCTTC
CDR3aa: CASSLGWLATGNEQFF

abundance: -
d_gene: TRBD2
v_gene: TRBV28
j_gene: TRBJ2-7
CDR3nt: TGTGCCAGCAGTCTAGGACTAGCGGGAGTCTACGAGCAGTACTTC
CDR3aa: CASSLGLAGVYEQYF

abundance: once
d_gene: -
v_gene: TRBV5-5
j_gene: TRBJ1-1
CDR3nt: TGTGCCAGCAGTTTAGGGGCGGGGACTGAAGCTTTCTTT
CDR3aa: CASSLGAGTEAFF